This TCR beta chain was retrieved from a study of blood T cell repertoires in COVID-19. V was trimmed by 0 bases and J by 3 bases, leaving 18 bases between them. Germline CDR1 MNHEY, CDR2 SVGEGT. The CDR3 consists of 17 residues. This clone was observed a handful of times. Only in-frame clones appear in the TCRdb table, and some are missing; sequencing was by immunoSEQ multiplex PCR. The sample has 70,000 or so clones, roughly 79% seen once. The sequence was obtained from a man in his fifties or sixties with acute or convalescent COVID-19. The specimen was peripheral blood. V is TRBV6-2 or TRBV6-3 and J is TRBJ2-7; D is possibly TRBD1 (6 bases). The CDR3 DNA follows: TGTGCCAGCAGTTACTCGATAATGGACAGCGGCGTCTACGAGCAGTACTTC. Protein product: CASSYSIMDSGVYEQYF.